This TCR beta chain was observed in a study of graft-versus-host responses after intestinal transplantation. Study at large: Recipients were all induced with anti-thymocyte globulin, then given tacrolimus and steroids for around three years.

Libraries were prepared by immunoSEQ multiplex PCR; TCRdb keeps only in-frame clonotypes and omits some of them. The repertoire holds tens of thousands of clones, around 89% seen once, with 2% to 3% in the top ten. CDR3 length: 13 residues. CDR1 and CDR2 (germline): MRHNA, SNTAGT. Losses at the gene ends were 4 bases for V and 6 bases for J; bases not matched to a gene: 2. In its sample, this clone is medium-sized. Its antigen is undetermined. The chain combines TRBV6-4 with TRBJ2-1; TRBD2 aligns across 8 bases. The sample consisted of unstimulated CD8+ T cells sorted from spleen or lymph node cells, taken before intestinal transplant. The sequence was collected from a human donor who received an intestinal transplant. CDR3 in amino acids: CASSAAGANEQFF. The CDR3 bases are TGTGCCAGCAGTGCAGCGGGAGCCAATGAGCAGTTCTTC.